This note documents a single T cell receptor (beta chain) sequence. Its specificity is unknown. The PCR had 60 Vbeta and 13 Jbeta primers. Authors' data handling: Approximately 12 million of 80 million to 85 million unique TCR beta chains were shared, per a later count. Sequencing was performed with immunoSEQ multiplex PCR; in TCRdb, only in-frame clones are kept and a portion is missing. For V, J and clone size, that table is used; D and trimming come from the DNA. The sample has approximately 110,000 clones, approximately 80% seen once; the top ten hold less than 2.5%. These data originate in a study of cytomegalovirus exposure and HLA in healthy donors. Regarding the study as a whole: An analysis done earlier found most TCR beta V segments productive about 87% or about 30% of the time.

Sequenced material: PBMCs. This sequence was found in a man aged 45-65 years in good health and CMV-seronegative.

The chain's CDR3 is CASSQGWASGELFF. The DNA for the CDR3 is TGCGCCAGCAGCCAAGGCTGGGCCAGCGGGGAGCTGTTTTTT. This rearrangement joins TRBV4-3 to TRBJ2-2; the D is unclear. This CDR3 region has 14 residues. The germline V gene encodes CDR1 LGHNA and CDR2 YSLEER. The ends were cut back, 1 base at V and 7 bases at J, with 10 bases in the middle.